Each of the 18 T cell receptor beta chains below was sequenced from the same sample in a study of persistence of HIV-infected CD4 T cells. Stimulation used 8.5 to 10 ug/mL lysate from CMV-infected fibroblasts. Sorting of responding CD4+ T cells relied on upregulated CD40 ligand together with CD69. The immunoSEQ assay was version 4, run in survey mode. Some clones are missing from TCRdb's copy, which holds only in-frame ones; the method was immunoSEQ multiplex PCR. The sample has 15,000 to 20,000 clones; less than 70% are singletons. What these receptors recognize is not known. The sequencing here drew on CD4+ T cells sorted from PBMCs after roughly 18-hour stimulation, taken from a patient who received antiretroviral therapy. The receptor source for this set is an adult woman with HIV who was CMV-seropositive.

This chain links TRBV2 with TRBJ2-1, with 7 bases that match TRBD2. This CDR3 comprises 13 residues. V gave up 4 bases and J gave up 7 bases; unmatched junction bases: 4. Looked up from germline, CDR1 is SNHLY and CDR2 is FYNNEI. This chain's CDR3 is CASSGGGRNEQFF. The CDR3 DNA is TGTGCCAGCAGTGGGGGGGGTAGGAATGAGCAGTTCTTC.

This clone is medium-sized in the sample. The rearrangement uses TRBV19 and TRBJ1-2; D remains unclear. Germline CDR1 reads LNHDA; CDR2 reads SQIVND (reference sequence). The CDR3 has 14 residues. Trimming stripped 5 bases from V and 0 bases from J, with 10 bases between. CDR3 protein: CASSQARANYGYTF. For the CDR3, the DNA is TGTGCCAGTAGTCAAGCGCGGGCTAACTATGGCTACACCTTC.

The chain is built from TRBV30 and TRBJ2-2; D not resolved. Germline assignment: CDR1 GTSNPN and CDR2 SVGIG (reference sequence). The CDR3 length is 14 residues. The V end lost 0 bases, the J end lost 3 bases, and 8 bases lay between the germline ends. The CDR3 DNA reads TGTGCCTGGAGTGTTCAGGTCCACACCGGGGAGCTGTTTTTT. It yields the protein CAWSVQVHTGELFF.

This clone was recorded a few times. This chain joins TRBV5-1 and TRBJ2-7; D may match TRBD1 or TRBD2 (6 bases each). Trimming pared 4 bases from V and 2 bases from J, leaving 16 bases between. Germline V CDR1 and CDR2: SGHRS, YFSETQ. The CDR3 loop spans 15 amino acids. In DNA, the CDR3 is TGCGCCAGCAGCGGCGGGACAACGAGTCCCTACGAGCAGTACTTC. Its protein is CASSGGTTSPYEQYF.

This chain joins TRBV10-2 and TRBJ1-2; TRBD1 agrees at 8 bases. Germline V gene lookup returns CDR1 WSHSY and CDR2 SAAADI. With 6 bases clipped from V and 3 bases from J, the junction kept 9 bases outside the gene matches. The CDR3 is 15 residues long. The CDR3 loop is CASRSGQGRDYGYTF. The CDR3 bases are TGCGCCAGCAGATCCGGACAGGGTCGGGACTATGGCTACACCTTC.

The V and J genes are TRBV7-8 and TRBJ1-5; TRBD1 matches 7 bases. CDR1 and CDR2 from the germline V gene are SGHVS and FQNEAQ. The CDR3 spans 15 residues. Losses at the gene ends were 1 base for V and 4 bases for J; bases not matched to a gene: 4. CDR3 protein: CASSLVGGQNQPQHF. For the CDR3, the DNA is TGTGCCAGCAGCTTAGTAGGGGGACAGAATCAGCCCCAGCATTTT.

The chain employs TRBV19 and TRBJ1-1; no reliable D call. V was clipped by 9 bases and J by 4 bases, with 9 bases between them. The CDR3 consists of 11 residues. CDR1 and CDR2 from the germline V gene are LNHDA and SQIVND (reference sequence). The CDR3 region is CASGRITEAFF. The DNA of the CDR3 is TGTGCCAGCGGACGGATCACTGAAGCTTTCTTT.

V usage is TRBV11-2 and J usage is TRBJ2-3; 7 nucleotides match TRBD1. CDR1 and CDR2 from the germline V gene are SGHAT and FQNNGV. V gave up 5 bases and J gave up 4 bases; unmatched junction bases: 6. The CDR3 covers 14 residues. The CDR3, as DNA: TGTGCCAGCAGCCCTAACAGGGGCCCAGATACGCAGTATTTT. It yields the protein CASSPNRGPDTQYF.

This clone is medium-sized (0.01 to 0.1%) in the sample. V is TRBV5-1 and J is TRBJ1-1, with D uncertain. V was trimmed by 3 bases and J by 6 bases, leaving 18 bases between them. CDR1 and CDR2 (germline): SGHRS, YFSETQ. The CDR3 covers 15 residues. CDR3 loop: CASSSGLGIVSEAFF. The CDR3 nucleotides are TGCGCCAGCAGCTCCGGTTTAGGGATAGTCTCTGAAGCTTTCTTT.

The chain carries TRBV7-2 and TRBJ2-7, with 8 bases fitting TRBD1. This CDR3 spans 15 amino acids. Trimming removed 1 base from V and 2 bases from J; junction bases left unmatched: 4. From germline, CDR1 is SGHTA and CDR2 FQGNSA. CDR3 nucleotides: TGTGCCAGCAGCTTAGGGGGACAGGTAGCCTACGAGCAGTACTTC. This gives the protein CASSLGGQVAYEQYF. Full variable domain (rest looked up from reference TRBV7-2 and TRBJ2-7): GAGVSQSPSNKVTEKGKDVELRCDPISGHTALYWYRQSLGQGLEFLIYFQGNSAPDKSGLPSDRFSAERTGGSVSTLTIQRTQQEDSAVYLCASSLGGQVAYEQYFGPGTRLTVT.

This chain uses TRBV5-4 with TRBJ2-2; a possible D gene is TRBD1 (5 bases). The germline V and J ends were trimmed by 0 bases and 4 bases, with 13 bases remaining between them. CDR3 length equals 16 residues. Germline loops: CDR1 SGHNT, CDR2 YYREEE (reference sequence). The CDR3 is CASSLGGRVSTGELFF. The CDR3 nucleotides are TGTGCCAGCAGCTTGGGGGGCAGGGTCTCCACCGGGGAGCTGTTTTTT.

This clone turned up a few times. The rearrangement uses TRBV5-4 and TRBJ2-1; 8 positions match TRBD2. Germline CDR1 and CDR2: SGHNT and YYREEE (reference sequence). This CDR3 spans 16 amino acids. Trimming removed 4 bases from V and 1 base from J; junction bases left unmatched: 7. The CDR3 protein is CASSTFSGESYNEQFF. The CDR3 DNA sequence: TGTGCCAGCAGCACCTTTAGCGGGGAGTCCTACAATGAGCAGTTCTTC.

This clone is medium-sized by share. The chain combines TRBV10-3 with TRBJ1-2; D remains ambiguous. Trimming removed 6 bases at V and 3 bases at J, with 17 bases between. Germline assignment: CDR1 ENHRY and CDR2 SYGVKD. This CDR3 is built from 15 residues. CDR3 in DNA: TGTGCCATCAGCGATACATATGGCTTTGACTATGGCTACACCTTC. Translation gives CAISDTYGFDYGYTF.

This clone was detected only a few times. The CDR3 loop reads CASRAGTGIVKAFF. The CDR3 DNA sequence: TGCGCCAGCAGAGCCGGGACAGGGATAGTCAAAGCTTTCTTT. The V call is TRBV5-1, the J call TRBJ1-1; 9 nucleotides agree with TRBD1. V lost 5 bases to trimming and J lost 9 bases; unmatched junction nucleotides: 11. Germline-derived CDR1 and CDR2 are SGHRS and YFSETQ. The CDR3 covers 14 residues.

The chain joins TRBV28 to TRBJ2-2; 8 nucleotides align to TRBD1. Germline loops: CDR1 MDHEN, CDR2 SYDVKM. The CDR3 extends over 19 amino acids. After removal of 0 bases from V and 2 bases from J, the junction contained 11 bases not matched to a gene. The CDR3 sequence: CASSLWGFDRGGNTGELFF. CDR3 coding DNA: TGTGCCAGCAGTTTATGGGGATTTGACAGGGGTGGCAACACCGGGGAGCTGTTTTTT.

The V call is TRBV7-9, the J call TRBJ2-7; 8 bases map to TRBD1. This CDR3 is 12 amino acids long. CDR1 is SEHNR and CDR2 is FQNEAQ in the germline V gene (reference sequence). V lost 5 bases to trimming and J lost 6 bases; unmatched junction nucleotides: 3. CDR3 region: CASSRQGSEQYF. CDR3 coding DNA: TGTGCCAGCAGCCGACAGGGGAGCGAGCAGTACTTC.

This chain joins TRBV5-1 and TRBJ1-1; D is undetermined. Trimming shortened V by 0 bases and J by 1 base, and 10 bases separated the two germline ends. CDR1 SGHRS and CDR2 YFSETQ come from the germline V gene. CDR3 length equals 15 residues. The CDR3 sequence is CASSLEVMANTEAFF. The CDR3 DNA follows: TGCGCCAGCAGCTTGGAGGTCATGGCGAACACTGAAGCTTTCTTT.

The rearrangement uses TRBV6-5 and TRBJ1-5, with a tentative D call TRBD1 (5 bases). This CDR3 is built from 14 residues. The V and J ends lost 6 bases and 0 bases respectively, with 9 bases between them. Germline CDR1 reads MNHEY; CDR2 reads SVGAGI. The CDR3 nucleotides read TGTGCCAGCAGAGACAGTTTTAGCAATCAGCCCCAGCATTTT. Its protein product is CASRDSFSNQPQHF.